This TCR beta chain was identified during a study of blood T cell repertoires in COVID-19. Study summary: Acute and convalescent COVID-19 samples came from the United States, Italy and Spain. From T cells, B-cell-depleted T cells, or PBMCs came the material, which was cDNA or gDNA.

V was pared by 7 bases and J by 3 bases, with 9 bases of the junction left unmatched. The CDR3 loop spans 15 amino acids. Germline V gene lookup returns CDR1 MDHEN and CDR2 SYDVKM. In the study's own analysis: Amplification of reference gene primers provided the estimated nucleated cell counts. Repertoires were generated with immunoSEQ multiplex PCR, while TCRdb's copy carries only in-frame clones and drops some. From that table come the V and J calls and clone size; the DNA was used to work out D and trimming. The sample has around 130,000 clones; 80% to 85% are singletons. The sequencing input was peripheral blood. This sequence joins TRBV28 and TRBJ1-5, with 7 bases identical to TRBD1. The TCR comes from a human donor in a cohort sampled during active COVID-19. The CDR3 DNA reads TGTGCCAGCAACGAACCGGGACAGCTCAATCAGCCCCAGCATTTT. Protein product: CASNEPGQLNQPQHF.